A selection of T cell receptor beta chains follows, all from one sample in a study of T cells after yellow fever vaccination. TCRdb fed the 5' RACE reads into MiXCR, producing one record per CDR3 protein. The sample has around 310,000 distinct CDR3 sequences; 3% to 4.5% are singletons. The source material was PBMCs, sampled 5 days after the yellow fever booster vaccination. The receptor source for this set is a man aged 18 to 30 who received the YFV17D yellow fever vaccine. Both conserved end residues are part of each CDR3. Each record gives: V gene, D gene, J gene, clone size, CDR3 DNA, CDR3 protein. D genes are given only for firm matches. For some rows the clone size is stated as once, few or many, or as a class when expanded; others skip it.

>TRBV19|-|TRBJ1-1|-
TGTGCCAGTAGTGTCTCAGTGCCCACTGAAGCTTTCTTT
CASSVSVPTEAFF
>TRBV6-5|-|TRBJ1-3|few
TGTGCCAGCAGTTACTCGATCGGCGGGGGAAACACCATATATTTT
CASSYSIGGGNTIYF
>TRBV5-1|-|TRBJ1-4|many
TGCGCCAGCAGCTTGGTGGACCAGGAAAAACTGTTTTTT
CASSLVDQEKLFF
>TRBV12-3/TRBV12-4|TRBD1|TRBJ1-2|many
TGTGCCAGCAATTTACAGGGGGCGGGTGGCTACACCTTC
CASNLQGAGGYTF
>TRBV24-1|-|TRBJ2-3|few
TGTGCCACCAGTGACAGCCAAACAAGCACAGATACGCAGTATTTT
CATSDSQTSTDTQYF
>TRBV28|-|TRBJ1-2|many
TGTGCCAGCAGTCCGCGGAACTATGGCTACACCTTC
CASSPRNYGYTF
>TRBV2|-|TRBJ2-1|-
TGTGCCAGCAGAGACCCCCGGCCCAATGAGCAGTTCTTC
CASRDPRPNEQFF
>TRBV10-3|TRBD1|TRBJ1-1|many
TGTGCCATCAGCGACCCTCCTCGGTACGGACAGGGCGCTGAAGCTTTCTTT
CAISDPPRYGQGAEAFF
>TRBV20-1|-|TRBJ2-7|many
TGCAGTGCTAGAGACCCAGGGGTTACCTCCTACGAGCAGTACTTC
CSARDPGVTSYEQYF
>TRBV11-2|TRBD1|TRBJ2-7|many
TGTGCCAGCAGCACCAACAGGGGGCCCCGGAGCTCCTACGAGCAGTACTTC
CASSTNRGPRSSYEQYF
>TRBV6-6|TRBD1|TRBJ1-6|many
TGTGCCAGCAGTGCCGGGACAGGGAGGTATAATTCACCCCTCCACTTT
CASSAGTGRYNSPLHF
>TRBV6-1|TRBD2|TRBJ2-3|few
TGTGCCAGCAGTGAAGCGCGGCGGGGGAGCACAGATACGCAGTATTTT
CASSEARRGSTDTQYF
>TRBV4-3|TRBD1|TRBJ1-1|-
TGCGCCAGCAGCCAAGATATCACAGGGGGATTGGACACTGAAGCTTTCTTT
CASSQDITGGLDTEAFF
>TRBV4-1|-|TRBJ1-5|-
TGCGCCAGCAGCCAAGGAAGGGGTGAGCCCCAGCATTTT
CASSQGRGEPQHF
>TRBV4-1|-|TRBJ1-5|few
TGCGCCAGCAGCCAAGAGGGAAGTCGGGGGAACAATCAGCCCCAGCATTTT
CASSQEGSRGNNQPQHF
>TRBV6-2/TRBV6-3|-|TRBJ1-2|many
TGTGCCAGCAGTTACCTGAGGGGGGGCACCACCTATGGCTACACCTTC
CASSYLRGGTTYGYTF
>TRBV5-5|TRBD2|TRBJ2-1|few
TGTGCCAGCAGCTTCATAGCGGGGGTTGCGTACAATGAGCAGTTCTTC
CASSFIAGVAYNEQFF
>TRBV12-3/TRBV12-4|TRBD1|TRBJ2-1|many
TGTGCCAGCACCGGTCAGGGGGCAAATGAGCAGTTCTTC
CASTGQGANEQFF
>TRBV27|-|TRBJ1-2|-
TGTGCCAGCAGGGGGGGGCGCGGGACCTACACCTTC
CASRGGRGTYTF
>TRBV24-1|TRBD1|TRBJ1-2|-
TGTGCCACCAGTGACCCCAGGGGGGGCCTGACCTCCTATGGCTACACCTTC
CATSDPRGGLTSYGYTF
>TRBV5-4|TRBD1|TRBJ2-5|few
TGTGCCAGCAGCCACAGGGGATCCCCGGAGACCCAGTACTTC
CASSHRGSPETQYF
>TRBV7-2|-|TRBJ2-1|few
TGTGCCAGCAGCCCCGGGTGGGAAGGCTACAATGAGCAGTTCTTC
CASSPGWEGYNEQFF
>TRBV5-1|-|TRBJ2-6|few
TGCGCCACCTCCAGGACAGCTGGGGCCAACGTCCTGACTTTC
CATSRTAGANVLTF
>TRBV3-1|-|TRBJ2-2|many
TGTGCCAGCAGCCAACACACCGGGGAGCTGTTTTTT
CASSQHTGELFF
>TRBV5-1|TRBD1|TRBJ1-4|-
TGCGCCAGCAGCGATACACAGGGGGCAGGAGAAAAACTGTTTTTT
CASSDTQGAGEKLFF
>TRBV6-5|-|TRBJ1-1|many
TGTGCCAGCAGATGGGGAGGGGAACTCGCTGAAGCTTTCTTT
CASRWGGELAEAFF
>TRBV19|-|TRBJ2-1|few
TGTGCCAGTAGTATAGATGACAGGCGGGACAATGAGCAGTTCTTC
CASSIDDRRDNEQFF
>TRBV7-6|TRBD2|TRBJ2-5|few
TGTGCCAGCAGCCTACCCGGGGGGAGACAGACCCAGTACTTC
CASSLPGGRQTQYF
>TRBV30|TRBD2|TRBJ2-2|-
TGTGCCTGGTGGGATAGCGGGGGCCCGAGGGGGGAGCTGTTTTTT
CAWWDSGGPRGELFF
>TRBV6-2/TRBV6-3|-|TRBJ1-2|many
TGTGCCAGCAGTCAAGACTCCAACTATGGCTACACCTTC
CASSQDSNYGYTF
>TRBV6-5|TRBD2|TRBJ2-1|-
TGTGCCAGCAGTTACTCTAGCGGGGGGGCCGAGTCCTACAATGAGCAGTTCTTC
CASSYSSGGAESYNEQFF
>TRBV24-1|-|TRBJ2-3|few
TGTGCCACCGCCGGGGGAAGCACAGATACGCAGTATTTT
CATAGGSTDTQYF
>TRBV7-2|-|TRBJ1-5|-
TGTGCCAGCAGCTCATTTGGGGGACTGAGCAATCAGCCCCAGCATTTT
CASSSFGGLSNQPQHF
>TRBV6-5|TRBD2|TRBJ2-5|few
TGTGCCAGCAGGACGACGAGCGGGGCCCAAGAGACCCAGTACTTC
CASRTTSGAQETQYF
>TRBV7-2|TRBD2|TRBJ2-5|many
TGTGCCAGCAGCGGGGCTAGCGGGGGGATGAGGGAGACCCAGTACTTC
CASSGASGGMRETQYF
>TRBV12-3/TRBV12-4|TRBD1|TRBJ1-5|-
TGTGCCAGCAATGACAGGGAATGGCCCCAGCATTTT
CASNDREWPQHF
>TRBV4-1|-|TRBJ1-6|many
TGCGCCAGCAGCCGAGGGGAGAGCTCCTATAATTCACCCCTCCACTTT
CASSRGESSYNSPLHF